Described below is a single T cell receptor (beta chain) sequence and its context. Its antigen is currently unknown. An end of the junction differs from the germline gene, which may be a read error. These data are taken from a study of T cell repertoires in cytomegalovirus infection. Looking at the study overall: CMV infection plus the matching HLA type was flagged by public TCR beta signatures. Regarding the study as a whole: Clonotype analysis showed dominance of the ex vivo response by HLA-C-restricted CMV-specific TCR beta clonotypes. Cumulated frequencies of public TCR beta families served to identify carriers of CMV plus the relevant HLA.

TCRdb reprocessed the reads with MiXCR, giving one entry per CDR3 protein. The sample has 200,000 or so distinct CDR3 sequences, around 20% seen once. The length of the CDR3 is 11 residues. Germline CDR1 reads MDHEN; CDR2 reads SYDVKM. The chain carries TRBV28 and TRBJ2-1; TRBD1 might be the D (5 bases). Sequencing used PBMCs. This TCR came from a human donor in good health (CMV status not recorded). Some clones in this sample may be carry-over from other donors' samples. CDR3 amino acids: CATSRGNEQFF. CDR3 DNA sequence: TGTGCCACCAGTAGGGGTAATGAGCAGTTCTTC.